Following are 16 T cell receptor beta chains from one sample sequenced in a study of blood T cell repertoires in COVID-19 (dated by TCRdb to the early 2020s). The method behind the library was the immunoSEQ multiplex PCR assay. Not all clones reach the TCRdb copy of this immuneACCESS table, which keeps in-frame sequences only. Checked studies attribute under half of the gap to unresolved V genes and leave the rest unexplained. The table for this sample lists about 190,000 clones; roughly 78% of them were counted only once. Clones ranked in the top ten supply 2.5% to 3% of the sample. Sequences were obtained from peripheral blood. Receptors were obtained from a woman at least 80 years old with active or convalescent COVID-19.

The J gene is TRBJ2-2, the V gene TRBV5-1; 8 bases are shared with TRBD1. Looked up from germline, CDR1 is SGHRS and CDR2 is YFSETQ. This CDR3 has 14 residues. Losses at the gene ends were 4 bases for V and 6 bases for J; bases not matched to a gene: 5. CDR3: CASSIGQGSGELFF. The CDR3 DNA is TGCGCCAGCAGCATAGGACAGGGCTCCGGGGAGCTGTTTTTT.

This clone was detected only a few times. This rearrangement joins TRBV5-4 to TRBJ1-6; 7 nucleotides line up with TRBD1. V lost 4 bases to trimming and J lost 8 bases; unmatched junction nucleotides: 6. The CDR3 is 14 residues long. Germline CDR1 reads SGHNT; CDR2 reads YYREEE (reference sequence). The CDR3 sequence is CASSPQGGDSPLHF. CDR3 nucleotides: TGTGCCAGCAGCCCCCAGGGGGGAGATTCACCCCTCCACTTT.

The CDR3 is CASITWTGWTEAFF. The CDR3 DNA reads as TGTGCCAGCATAACTTGGACAGGGTGGACTGAAGCTTTCTTT. This chain uses TRBV28 with TRBJ1-1; 8 nucleotides match TRBD1. CDR3 length: 14 amino acids. The V segment lost 7 bases and the J segment 5 bases; nucleotides outside the gene matches: 9. Germline V gives CDR1 MDHEN, CDR2 SYDVKM.

The gene calls are TRBV2 and TRBJ2-5; D is uncertain. With 7 bases removed from V and 3 bases from J, the gap between germline ends came to 9 bases. The CDR3 spans 12 residues. Germline CDR1 SNHLY, CDR2 FYNNEI. In DNA, the CDR3 is TGTGCCAGCACCGACTGGAAAGAGACCCAGTACTTC. As protein: CASTDWKETQYF.

The genes are TRBV18 and TRBJ2-3, with TRBD1 matching over 7 bases. Germline V gene sequence: CDR1 KGHSH, CDR2 LQKENI. The V gene end was trimmed by 3 bases and the J gene end by 0 bases; junction bases not matched to a gene: 12. This CDR3 comprises 18 residues. CDR3 sequence (DNA): TGTGCCAGCTCACCGTCCCTGGGTCAGGGGGTAAGCACAGATACGCAGTATTTT. Amino acids: CASSPSLGQGVSTDTQYF.

The rearrangement uses TRBV7-2 and TRBJ1-2; D is uncertain. Germline assignment: CDR1 SGHTA and CDR2 FQGNSA. This CDR3 comprises 14 residues. Trimming removed 3 bases at V and 4 bases at J, with 12 bases between. CDR3 residues: CASSFGLSGYGYTF. CDR3 bases: TGTGCCAGCAGCTTCGGTTTAAGTGGCTATGGCTACACCTTC.

The chain couples TRBV3-1 (or the pseudogene TRBV3-2) to TRBJ2-3; D remains unclear. With 4 bases removed from V and 2 bases from J, the gap between germline ends came to 4 bases. The CDR3 is made up of 12 amino acids. CDR1 is LGHDT and CDR2 is YNNKEL in the germline V gene (reference sequence). CDR3 sequence (DNA): TGTGCCAGCAGCCCCAACACAGATACGCAGTATTTT. Translated, it gives CASSPNTDTQYF.

The chain links TRBV13 to TRBJ1-1; D unresolved. Germline CDR1 is PRHDT and CDR2 is FYEKMQ (reference sequence). The CDR3 length is 18 residues. V gave up 1 base and J gave up 1 base, with 19 bases separating them. This CDR3 reads CASSLDGRRFRTNTEAFF. The CDR3 DNA reads TGTGCCAGCAGCTTAGACGGACGGAGGTTTCGGACGAACACTGAAGCTTTCTTT. The full variable domain, rest sourced from reference TRBV13 and TRBJ1-1, is AAGVIQSPRHLIKEKRETATLKCYPIPRHDTVYWYQQGPGQDPQFLISFYEKMQSDKGSIPDRFSAQQFSDYHSELNMSSLELGDSALYFCASSLDGRRFRTNTEAFFGQGTRLTVV.

V gene TRBV7-3 combines with J gene TRBJ2-7, with TRBD2 identical over 13 bases. CDR1 SGHTA and CDR2 FQGTGA come from the germline V gene. The V segment lost 3 bases and the J segment 6 bases; nucleotides outside the gene matches: 5. This CDR3 region has 15 residues. CDR3 region: CASSLTGTSGAEQYF. The CDR3 bases are TGTGCCAGCAGCTTGACCGGGACTAGCGGGGCCGAGCAGTACTTC.

The sample holds one count of this clone. The CDR3 region is CASSRTGGYGYTF. CDR3 DNA: TGTGCCAGCAGCCGGACAGGCGGCTATGGCTACACCTTC. The V gene is TRBV27, the J gene TRBJ1-2; 7 bases match TRBD1. The CDR3 totals 13 residues. Germline V gene sequence: CDR1 MNHEY, CDR2 SMNVEV (reference sequence). Trimming took 6 bases from V and 4 from J; bases not matched to a gene: 5.

J is TRBJ2-7 and V is TRBV5-4; D possibly corresponds to TRBD1 (5 bases). The CDR3 runs 20 residues. V lost 0 bases and J lost 0, with 25 bases in between. Germline CDR1 reads SGHNT; CDR2 reads YYREEE (reference sequence). In DNA form, the CDR3 reads TGTGCCAGCAGCTTGGAGGTGGGTGGCAGGACAACACATAGCTCCTACGAGCAGTACTTC. This codes for CASSLEVGGRTTHSSYEQYF.

The chain links TRBV7-9 to TRBJ1-1; 7 nucleotides line up with TRBD1. The CDR3 totals 16 residues. In germline, CDR1 is SEHNR, CDR2 FQNEAQ (reference sequence). After removal of 11 bases from V and 0 bases from J, the junction contained 15 bases not matched to a gene. The CDR3 nucleotides are TGTGCCGAGACAGAGGGGGCGGAGGACGTGAACACTGAAGCTTTCTTT. Translation: CAETEGAEDVNTEAFF.

The chain recombines TRBV4-2 with TRBJ1-5, with TRBD1 matching over 8 bases. The V gene end was trimmed by 1 base and the J gene end by 7 bases; junction bases not matched to a gene: 6. The CDR3 loop spans 15 amino acids. Germline V gives CDR1 LGHNA, CDR2 YNFKEQ. The CDR3 is CASSQATGGWQPQHF. CDR3 DNA sequence: TGTGCCAGCAGCCAAGCCACAGGGGGGTGGCAGCCCCAGCATTTT.

V usage is TRBV18 and J usage is TRBJ2-5, with 9 bases that match TRBD1. Germline V lookup: CDR1 KGHSH, CDR2 LQKENI. V lost 5 bases and J lost 10; bases outside the gene matches: 5. This CDR3 region has 12 residues. This chain's CDR3 is CASSWDREGQYF. Written as DNA, the CDR3 is TGTGCCAGCTCATGGGACAGGGAAGGCCAGTACTTC.

J is TRBJ2-2 and V is TRBV19; 8 positions match TRBD1. The CDR3 loop spans 14 amino acids. The V segment lost 5 bases and the J segment 4 bases; nucleotides outside the gene matches: 3. Germline CDR1 LNHDA, CDR2 SQIVND (reference sequence). The DNA of the CDR3 is TGTGCCAGTAGTCAGGGGGCAGGCACCGGGGAGCTGTTTTTT. Protein product: CASSQGAGTGELFF.

V gene TRBV7-2 combines with J gene TRBJ1-6; perhaps TRBD1 as D (6 bases). The CDR3 extends over 17 amino acids. Trimming left V 2 bases short and J 7 bases short, with 18 bases between. Germline CDR1 reads SGHTA; CDR2 reads FQGNSA. The CDR3 protein is CASSLNGWFTGNSPLHF. CDR3 coding DNA: TGTGCCAGCAGCTTAAATGGTTGGTTTACAGGGAATTCACCCCTCCACTTT.